The rows below give T cell receptor beta chains drawn from one sample of a study of control samples from healthy donors and cancer patients. Clones were sequenced by immunoSEQ multiplex PCR, and TCRdb holds only the in-frame ones, with some missing. The repertoire includes approximately 97,000 clones, around four fifths of them detected once, and around a fifth sits in the top ten. The specimen sequenced was blood. The receptors come from a man between 25 and 39 years old in good health. Each CDR3 is given with its conserved first and last residue. A D gene is named only where the DNA matches it firmly. The listing skips clone size in some rows; elsewhere it reads once, few, many or a size class.

cdr3_aa: CSAKTGGGTEAFF
cdr3_nt: TGCAGCGCTAAGACAGGGGGCGGCACTGAAGCTTTCTTT
clone_size: .
v_call: TRBV29-1
j_call: TRBJ1-1
d_call: TRBD1

cdr3_aa: CASSEVGTGGIYGYTF
cdr3_nt: TGTGCCAGCAGTGAAGTTGGGACAGGGGGTATATATGGCTACACCTTC
clone_size: .
v_call: TRBV6-1
j_call: TRBJ1-2
d_call: TRBD1

cdr3_aa: CASGISGGVETQYF
cdr3_nt: TGTGCCAGCGGGATTAGCGGGGGGGTTGAGACCCAGTACTTC
clone_size: .
v_call: TRBV6-5
j_call: TRBJ2-5
d_call: TRBD2

cdr3_aa: CASRQGAGEKLFF
cdr3_nt: TGCGCCAGCAGACAGGGGGCAGGGGAAAAACTGTTTTTT
clone_size: .
v_call: TRBV5-1
j_call: TRBJ1-4
d_call: TRBD1

cdr3_aa: CASSQAKRRQFEGTIYF
cdr3_nt: TGTGCCAGCAGCCAAGCGAAGCGAAGGCAGTTTGAGGGCACCATATATTTT
clone_size: .
v_call: TRBV14
j_call: TRBJ1-3
d_call: .

cdr3_aa: CASRRDSIMNTEAFF
cdr3_nt: TGTGCCAGCAGACGGGACAGCATTATGAACACTGAAGCTTTCTTT
clone_size: .
v_call: TRBV6-5
j_call: TRBJ1-1
d_call: TRBD1

cdr3_aa: CAISESTGGRNEQFF
cdr3_nt: TGTGCCATCAGTGAGTCGACAGGGGGTCGCAATGAGCAGTTCTTC
clone_size: .
v_call: TRBV10-3
j_call: TRBJ2-1
d_call: TRBD1

cdr3_aa: CASSLAGLAGIYEQYF
cdr3_nt: TGCGCCAGCAGCTTGGCCGGGCTAGCGGGGATCTACGAGCAGTACTTC
clone_size: .
v_call: TRBV5-1
j_call: TRBJ2-7
d_call: TRBD2

cdr3_aa: CSASKGARNEQFF
cdr3_nt: TGCAGTGCTAGTAAGGGGGCGCGCAATGAGCAGTTCTTC
clone_size: once
v_call: TRBV20-1
j_call: TRBJ2-1
d_call: TRBD1

cdr3_aa: CASSRDRDTQYF
cdr3_nt: TGTGCCAGCTCACGGGACAGGGATACGCAGTATTTT
clone_size: .
v_call: TRBV18
j_call: TRBJ2-3
d_call: TRBD1

cdr3_aa: CASRRAGGSSNTEAFF
cdr3_nt: TGTGCCAGCCGCAGGGCGGGGGGTAGTTCGAACACTGAAGCTTTCTTT
clone_size: .
v_call: TRBV19
j_call: TRBJ1-1
d_call: .

cdr3_aa: CSAGWSNEKLFF
cdr3_nt: TGCAGCGCAGGTTGGAGTAATGAAAAACTGTTTTTT
clone_size: .
v_call: TRBV29-1
j_call: TRBJ1-4
d_call: .

cdr3_aa: CASSRTATNTGELFF
cdr3_nt: TGTGCCAGCAGTCGGACAGCCACGAACACCGGGGAGCTGTTTTTT
clone_size: .
v_call: TRBV2
j_call: TRBJ2-2
d_call: .

cdr3_aa: CASSEAGRSSYEQYF
cdr3_nt: TGTGCCAGCAGTGAGGCGGGTCGGAGCTCCTACGAGCAGTACTTC
clone_size: .
v_call: TRBV6-1
j_call: TRBJ2-7
d_call: .

cdr3_aa: CASRKVVDYGYTF
cdr3_nt: TGTGCCAGCAGAAAGGTTGTTGACTATGGCTACACCTTC
clone_size: .
v_call: TRBV6-5
j_call: TRBJ1-2
d_call: .

cdr3_aa: CASSHTRSSGSYNEQFF
cdr3_nt: TGCGCCAGCAGCCACACTCGTTCTAGCGGCTCCTACAATGAGCAGTTCTTC
clone_size: .
v_call: TRBV4-1
j_call: TRBJ2-1
d_call: TRBD2

cdr3_aa: CASSRPRGRSTKETQYF
cdr3_nt: TGCGCCAGCAGTCGCCCCCGGGGACGGTCGACGAAAGAGACCCAGTACTTC
clone_size: .
v_call: TRBV23-1
j_call: TRBJ2-5
d_call: .

cdr3_aa: CASSEQGSKNIQYF
cdr3_nt: TGTGCCAGCAGTGAACAGGGTTCCAAAAACATTCAGTACTTC
clone_size: .
v_call: TRBV6-1
j_call: TRBJ2-4
d_call: .

cdr3_aa: CASSLRNGYEQYF
cdr3_nt: TGTGCCAGCAGTTTAAGGAACGGTTACGAGCAGTACTTC
clone_size: .
v_call: TRBV12-3/TRBV12-4
j_call: TRBJ2-7
d_call: .

cdr3_aa: CASSSGSGYGNIQYF
cdr3_nt: TGTGCCAGCAGCTCCGGTTCGGGGTACGGAAACATTCAGTACTTC
clone_size: many
v_call: TRBV7-2
j_call: TRBJ2-4
d_call: .

cdr3_aa: CASSLSGGFYEQYF
cdr3_nt: TGTGCCAGCAGCTTGTCGGGGGGCTTCTACGAGCAGTACTTC
clone_size: .
v_call: TRBV7-9
j_call: TRBJ2-7
d_call: .

cdr3_aa: CASSSPTHRGENEKLFF
cdr3_nt: TGTGCCAGTAGTTCCCCCACACACAGAGGGGAAAATGAAAAACTGTTTTTT
clone_size: medium-sized
v_call: TRBV19
j_call: TRBJ1-4
d_call: .

cdr3_aa: CASSPRQRSSYNEQFF
cdr3_nt: TGTGCCAGCAGCCCTAGACAGCGGAGCTCCTACAATGAGCAGTTCTTC
clone_size: .
v_call: TRBV7-2
j_call: TRBJ2-1
d_call: .

cdr3_aa: CASSRGNEQFF
cdr3_nt: TGCGCCAGCAGCCGGGGGAATGAGCAGTTCTTC
clone_size: .
v_call: TRBV10-2
j_call: TRBJ2-1
d_call: .

cdr3_aa: CASSEARQGRIEQYF
cdr3_nt: TGTGCCAGCAGTGAAGCCCGACAGGGGCGGATCGAGCAGTACTTC
clone_size: once
v_call: TRBV2
j_call: TRBJ2-7
d_call: TRBD1

cdr3_aa: CASSLVQGGTEAFF
cdr3_nt: TGTGCCAGCAGCTTAGTACAGGGGGGAACTGAAGCTTTCTTT
clone_size: .
v_call: TRBV7-9
j_call: TRBJ1-1
d_call: TRBD1

cdr3_aa: CASSEEGTGSYGYTF
cdr3_nt: TGTGCCAGCAGTGAAGAAGGGACAGGGTCTTATGGCTACACCTTC
clone_size: few
v_call: TRBV6-1
j_call: TRBJ1-2
d_call: TRBD1

cdr3_aa: CASLPDRSYGYTF
cdr3_nt: TGTGCCAGCCTCCCCGACAGGTCCTATGGCTACACCTTC
clone_size: .
v_call: TRBV28
j_call: TRBJ1-2
d_call: .

cdr3_aa: CASSEWGLSGETQYF
cdr3_nt: TGTGCCAGCAGTGAATGGGGACTTAGCGGAGAGACCCAGTACTTC
clone_size: .
v_call: TRBV2
j_call: TRBJ2-5
d_call: .

cdr3_aa: CASSASGWGNQPQHF
cdr3_nt: TGTGCCAGCAGCGCCTCGGGTTGGGGCAATCAGCCCCAGCATTTT
clone_size: .
v_call: TRBV9
j_call: TRBJ1-5
d_call: .

cdr3_aa: CASSLDQGEGQPQHF
cdr3_nt: TGCGCCAGCAGCTTGGACCAGGGGGAGGGTCAGCCCCAGCATTTT
clone_size: .
v_call: TRBV5-1
j_call: TRBJ1-5
d_call: TRBD1

cdr3_aa: CASSTDRANEQFF
cdr3_nt: TGTGCCAGCAGCACGGACAGGGCAAATGAGCAGTTCTTC
clone_size: .
v_call: TRBV7-8
j_call: TRBJ2-1
d_call: TRBD1

cdr3_aa: CASSLDSTVSYEQYF
cdr3_nt: TGTGCCAGCAGCCTGGACAGTACCGTGTCCTACGAGCAGTACTTC
clone_size: .
v_call: TRBV7-6
j_call: TRBJ2-7
d_call: .

cdr3_aa: CAINNRGHNQPQHF
cdr3_nt: TGTGCCATCAATAACCGGGGCCATAATCAGCCCCAGCATTTT
clone_size: .
v_call: TRBV10-3
j_call: TRBJ1-5
d_call: .

cdr3_aa: CASSYSTGANEKLFF
cdr3_nt: TGTGCCAGCAGTTACTCAACAGGGGCTAATGAAAAACTGTTTTTT
clone_size: .
v_call: TRBV6-5
j_call: TRBJ1-4
d_call: TRBD1

cdr3_aa: CASRTPTGEETQYF
cdr3_nt: TGTGCCAGCAGAACACCGACCGGGGAGGAGACCCAGTACTTC
clone_size: .
v_call: TRBV28
j_call: TRBJ2-5
d_call: .

cdr3_aa: CASKGSLPNYGYTF
cdr3_nt: TGTGCCAGCAAGGGGTCGCTACCTAACTATGGCTACACCTTC
clone_size: .
v_call: TRBV6-5
j_call: TRBJ1-2
d_call: .

cdr3_aa: CASTDPGGNYGYTF
cdr3_nt: TGTGCCAGCACCGACCCAGGGGGCAACTATGGCTACACCTTC
clone_size: few
v_call: TRBV2
j_call: TRBJ1-2
d_call: TRBD1

cdr3_aa: CASSRDRVSYEQYF
cdr3_nt: TGTGCCAGCAGTAGGGACAGGGTCTCCTACGAGCAGTACTTC
clone_size: .
v_call: TRBV6-5
j_call: TRBJ2-7
d_call: TRBD1

cdr3_aa: CASSPLRGGLNTEAFF
cdr3_nt: TGTGCCAGCAGCCCCCTGCGAGGGGGATTGAACACTGAAGCTTTCTTT
clone_size: few
v_call: TRBV11-1
j_call: TRBJ1-1
d_call: .

cdr3_aa: CASSRTSAQDTQYF
cdr3_nt: TGTGCCAGCAGCCGGACTAGCGCTCAAGATACGCAGTATTTT
clone_size: .
v_call: TRBV5-4
j_call: TRBJ2-3
d_call: TRBD2

cdr3_aa: CASSPPGGVTDTQYF
cdr3_nt: TGTGCCAGCTCACCACCCGGGGGGGTAACAGATACGCAGTATTTT
clone_size: .
v_call: TRBV18
j_call: TRBJ2-3
d_call: TRBD2

cdr3_aa: CAISSDSNQPQHF
cdr3_nt: TGTGCCATCAGTTCGGATAGCAATCAGCCCCAGCATTTT
clone_size: .
v_call: TRBV10-3
j_call: TRBJ1-5
d_call: .

cdr3_aa: CASRLDIWSLEAFF
cdr3_nt: TGTGCCAGCAGATTGGACATCTGGAGTTTGGAAGCTTTCTTT
clone_size: once
v_call: TRBV6-5
j_call: TRBJ1-1
d_call: .

cdr3_aa: CASSSRDRDNQPQHF
cdr3_nt: TGTGCCAGCAGTTCACGGGACAGGGACAATCAGCCCCAGCATTTT
clone_size: .
v_call: TRBV6-5
j_call: TRBJ1-5
d_call: TRBD1

cdr3_aa: CASRLGQGRDQPQHF
cdr3_nt: TGTGCCAGCAGATTGGGACAGGGGCGAGATCAGCCCCAGCATTTT
clone_size: .
v_call: TRBV2
j_call: TRBJ1-5
d_call: TRBD1

cdr3_aa: CASPIDREMNTEAFF
cdr3_nt: TGTGCCAGCCCGATAGACAGGGAAATGAACACTGAAGCTTTCTTT
clone_size: .
v_call: TRBV2
j_call: TRBJ1-1
d_call: TRBD1

cdr3_aa: CASSEDPGANVLTF
cdr3_nt: TGTGCCAGCAGTGAGGACCCTGGGGCCAACGTCCTGACTTTC
clone_size: .
v_call: TRBV6-1
j_call: TRBJ2-6
d_call: .

cdr3_aa: CASSLDGVITGELFF
cdr3_nt: TGTGCCAGCAGCTTAGACGGGGTCATCACCGGGGAGCTGTTTTTT
clone_size: .
v_call: TRBV11-3
j_call: TRBJ2-2
d_call: .

cdr3_aa: CASTNTGEAFF
cdr3_nt: TGTGCCAGCACCAACACAGGGGAAGCTTTCTTT
clone_size: .
v_call: TRBV12-3/TRBV12-4
j_call: TRBJ1-1
d_call: .

cdr3_aa: CASSLEGGTHNSPLHF
cdr3_nt: TGCGCCAGCAGCTTAGAAGGGGGGACGCATAATTCACCCCTCCACTTT
clone_size: .
v_call: TRBV5-1
j_call: TRBJ1-6
d_call: .

cdr3_aa: CASSYISSEGEYGYTF
cdr3_nt: TGTGCCAGCAGTTATATTAGCTCGGAGGGGGAATATGGCTACACCTTC
clone_size: .
v_call: TRBV6-5
j_call: TRBJ1-2
d_call: .

cdr3_aa: CASSQGQGYGQPQHF
cdr3_nt: TGTGCCAGTAGTCAAGGACAGGGGTACGGTCAGCCCCAGCATTTT
clone_size: .
v_call: TRBV19
j_call: TRBJ1-5
d_call: TRBD1

cdr3_aa: CASSTGQASNEKLFF
cdr3_nt: TGTGCCAGCAGTACCGGACAGGCGAGTAATGAAAAACTGTTTTTT
clone_size: .
v_call: TRBV6-5
j_call: TRBJ1-4
d_call: TRBD1

cdr3_aa: CSVVDMNTEAFF
cdr3_nt: TGCAGCGTTGTGGACATGAACACTGAAGCTTTCTTT
clone_size: .
v_call: TRBV29-1
j_call: TRBJ1-1
d_call: .

cdr3_aa: CASSLRSTAEAFF
cdr3_nt: TGTGCCAGCAGCTTAAGGTCCACGGCTGAAGCTTTCTTT
clone_size: .
v_call: TRBV7-9
j_call: TRBJ1-1
d_call: .

cdr3_aa: CASSLEARTYNEQFF
cdr3_nt: TGCGCCAGCAGCTTGGAGGCCAGGACCTACAATGAGCAGTTCTTC
clone_size: .
v_call: TRBV5-1
j_call: TRBJ2-1
d_call: .